These T cell receptor beta chains were read from a single sample in a study of PD-1 blockade in classical Hodgkin lymphoma. Assay: immunoSEQ multiplex PCR; the TCRdb copy retains only in-frame clones and omits some. The sample lists about 20,000 clones, over 65% occurring once. Material: CD8+ T cells from blood, obtained before the fourth cycle of nivolumab. All receptors come from a human donor with classical Hodgkin lymphoma. Both conserved end residues are part of each CDR3. The D gene is left open where the match is weak. Clone size, where shown, is once, few, many, or a class for clones that have expanded.

TRBJ1-1 - TRBV11-3 - CASSPGGFAEAFF TGTGCCAGCAGCCCGGGGGGGTTCGCTGAAGCTTTCTTT
TRBJ1-3 - TRBV7-6 TRBD1 CASSLGDRGGNTIYF TGTGCCAGCAGCTTAGGGGACAGGGGTGGAAACACCATATATTTT
TRBJ1-5 - TRBV28 - CASTEVGGNQPQHF TGTGCCAGCACTGAAGTAGGTGGCAATCAGCCCCAGCATTTT
TRBJ2-2 - TRBV7-9 - CASSLPSRWGADTGELFF TGTGCCAGCAGCTTACCGTCCCGTTGGGGGGCGGACACCGGGGAGCTGTTTTTT
TRBJ1-4 - TRBV5-6 TRBD1 CASSPDRGPEKLFF TGTGCCAGCAGCCCGGACAGGGGGCCTGAAAAACTGTTTTTT
TRBJ1-1 - TRBV14 - CASSQLMNTEAFF TGTGCCAGCAGCCAGCTCATGAACACTGAAGCTTTCTTT
TRBJ2-5 - TRBV6-1 TRBD2 CASSEERLAQETQYF TGTGCCAGCAGTGAAGAAAGACTAGCCCAAGAGACCCAGTACTTC
TRBJ2-7 few TRBV19 - CASSGGPAYEQYF TGTGCCAGTAGCGGCGGGCCCGCCTACGAGCAGTACTTC
TRBJ2-5 - TRBV13 TRBD1 CASSIGTGQETQYF TGTGCCAGCAGCATCGGGACAGGGCAAGAGACCCAGTACTTC
TRBJ2-2 few TRBV27 - CASSWGLGTGELFF TGTGCCAGCAGTTGGGGGCTCGGCACCGGGGAGCTGTTTTTT
TRBJ1-1 - TRBV30 TRBD1 CAWEGDRSGEAFF TGTGCCTGGGAGGGGGACAGGTCCGGCGAAGCTTTCTTT
TRBJ1-1 - TRBV11-2 - CASSFEVSTEAFF TGTGCCAGCAGCTTTGAGGTCAGCACTGAAGCTTTCTTT
TRBJ2-1 - TRBV9 - CASSVDRDPVWEQFF TGTGCCAGCAGCGTAGACCGGGACCCGGTTTGGGAGCAGTTCTTC
TRBJ1-2 - TRBV11-2 TRBD1 CASSLGTGSGYTF TGTGCCAGCAGCTTGGGGACAGGGAGCGGCTACACCTTC
TRBJ2-7 once TRBV27 TRBD1 CASSYGQGYEQYF TGTGCCAGCAGTTATGGACAGGGCTACGAGCAGTACTTC
TRBJ2-3 - TRBV11-2 TRBD1 CASSLTGVDTQYF TGTGCCAGCAGCTTAACAGGGGTAGATACGCAGTATTTT
TRBJ1-2 - TRBV13 - CASSPGAGHYGYTF TGTGCCAGCAGCCCCGGAGCAGGTCACTATGGCTACACCTTC
TRBJ1-2 - TRBV29-1 - CSVEDRGQGNGYTF TGCAGCGTTGAAGATCGTGGTCAGGGGAATGGCTACACCTTC
TRBJ2-3 - TRBV1 - CTSSQSILAGPQSTDTQYF TGCACCAGCAGCCAATCTATCTTAGCGGGTCCCCAGTCCACAGATACGCAGTATTTT
TRBJ2-7 - TRBV5-6 - CASSLGAEQYF TGTGCCAGCAGCTTAGGGGCCGAGCAGTACTTC
TRBJ2-5 once TRBV2 TRBD2 CASTNPPGLAGGPGETQYF TGTGCCAGCACGAATCCACCGGGACTAGCGGGGGGGCCTGGTGAGACCCAGTACTTC
TRBJ2-7 - TRBV6-5 - CASRPGVLGTTEQYF TGTGCCAGCAGGCCAGGGGTATTGGGGACTACCGAGCAGTACTTC
TRBJ2-7 - TRBV19 - CASSLGAPTGQQYF TGTGCCAGTAGCCTTGGGGCCCCCACCGGGCAGCAGTACTTC
TRBJ1-1 few TRBV4-2 - CASSPTVRNTEAFF TGTGCCAGCAGCCCAACCGTTCGGAACACTGAAGCTTTCTTT
TRBJ2-4 few TRBV5-6 - CASSLWEKNIQYF TGTGCCAGCAGCTTGTGGGAAAAAAACATTCAGTACTTC
TRBJ1-1 - TRBV5-4 - CASSLIKGPNQMNTEAFF TGTGCCAGCAGCTTGATTAAGGGGCCAAACCAGATGAACACTGAAGCTTTCTTT
TRBJ2-7 - TRBV9 - CASSALTGSPIYEQYF TGTGCCAGCAGCGCCCTGACAGGCTCTCCCATCTACGAGCAGTACTTC
TRBJ2-7 - TRBV6-5 TRBD1 CASSSKGADYEQYF TGTGCCAGCAGTTCCAAGGGGGCGGACTACGAGCAGTACTTC
TRBJ2-7 once TRBV18 - CASSPPEYEQYF TGTGCCAGCTCACCACCGGAGTACGAGCAGTACTTC
TRBJ2-5 - TRBV7-2 - CASSLVTRISGAQYF TGTGCCAGCAGCTTAGTGACACGGATTTCGGGGGCCCAGTACTTC
TRBJ2-7 - TRBV4-1 TRBD2 CASSQVTSDSYEQYF TGCGCCAGCAGCCAAGTAACTAGCGACTCCTACGAGCAGTACTTC
TRBJ2-5 - TRBV5-4 - CASSLYASQLETQYF TGTGCCAGCAGCTTGTATGCCTCGCAATTGGAGACCCAGTACTTC
TRBJ1-1 - TRBV5-5 - CASRQEGRVHTEAFF TGTGCCAGCAGGCAAGAGGGGAGGGTTCACACTGAAGCTTTCTTT
TRBJ1-5 few TRBV7-9 - CASSLVGPQPQHF TGTGCCAGCAGCTTAGTAGGCCCTCAGCCCCAGCATTTT
TRBJ1-6 - TRBV19 - CASGKGRSSYNSPLHF TGTGCCAGTGGTAAAGGGAGAAGCTCCTATAATTCACCCCTCCACTTT
TRBJ2-2 - TRBV4-2 - CASSQEYRSSNTGELFF TGTGCCAGCAGCCAAGAGTACAGGAGCTCGAACACCGGGGAGCTGTTTTTT
TRBJ2-3 - TRBV27 TRBD2 CASSFAGGAPDTQYF TGTGCCAGCAGTTTTGCCGGGGGGGCCCCAGATACGCAGTATTTT
TRBJ1-1 - TRBV30 - CAWKAVIEAFF TGTGCCTGGAAGGCTGTCATTGAAGCTTTCTTT
TRBJ1-2 - TRBV19 - CASSPPGLQSYTF TGTGCCAGTAGTCCGCCGGGACTCCAAAGCTACACCTTC
TRBJ1-2 - TRBV7-9 - CASSLPPPKPIPRGGYTF TGTGCCAGCAGCTTACCCCCCCCGAAACCTATACCCAGGGGTGGCTACACCTTC
TRBJ2-7 - TRBV5-6 - CASSLSGDFYEQYF TGTGCCAGCAGCCTATCAGGGGACTTCTACGAGCAGTACTTC
TRBJ1-2 - TRBV15 - CATSTRDRPTNYGYTF TGTGCCACCAGCACCCGCGACAGGCCTACTAACTATGGCTACACCTTC
TRBJ1-5 - TRBV4-2 - CASSQGHSNQPQHF TGTGCCAGCAGCCAAGGACATAGCAATCAGCCCCAGCATTTT
TRBJ2-1 - TRBV11-2 - CASSSMASYNEQFF TGTGCCAGCAGCTCGATGGCAAGCTACAATGAGCAGTTCTTC
TRBJ2-1 - TRBV9 - CASSVGGVYNEQFF TGTGCCAGCAGCGTAGGCGGGGTCTACAATGAGCAGTTCTTC
TRBJ1-2 - TRBV7-9 - CASSFGGENYGYTF TGTGCCAGCAGCTTCGGGGGGGAGAACTATGGCTACACCTTC
TRBJ2-6 - TRBV4-2 - CASSQEVSGANVLTF TGTGCCAGCAGCCAAGAAGTCTCCGGGGCCAACGTCCTGACTTTC
TRBJ2-1 - TRBV7-8 TRBD2 CASSPSLAGGLYNEQFF TGTGCCAGCAGCCCCTCCCTAGCGGGGGGCCTCTACAATGAGCAGTTCTTC
TRBJ1-2 few TRBV6-6 - CASSYDGVGTSYGYTF TGTGCCAGCAGTTACGACGGAGTCGGGACAAGCTATGGCTACACCTTC
TRBJ1-1 - TRBV30 - CAWRVPGEMQAFF TGTGCCTGGAGAGTCCCGGGGGAGATGCAAGCTTTCTTT
TRBJ2-3 - TRBV19 - CASSTITIGEVAGHLTDTQYF TGTGCCAGTAGTACCATTACCATAGGGGAGGTGGCGGGACACCTTACAGATACGCAGTATTTT
TRBJ2-7 - TRBV6-5 - CASSYSFGYSSYEQYF TGTGCCAGCAGTTACTCATTTGGCTACAGCTCCTACGAGCAGTACTTC
TRBJ2-7 - TRBV5-4 - CASSFPEGSYEQYF TGTGCCAGCAGCTTTCCGGAGGGATCCTACGAGCAGTACTTC